This is a list of T cell receptor beta chains from one sample in a study of T-cell memory formation after mild COVID-19. TCRdb used MiXCR to reprocess the 5' RACE reads, holding one entry per CDR3 protein. This repertoire shows around 250,000 distinct CDR3 sequences, around 10% found once; its top ten account for more than 20%. The sample consisted of PBMCs or a T cell subset sorted from them (not recorded which). The receptors shown here come from a man younger than 35 who had mild COVID-19 (a few samples of this study predate the infection). Cell type and time point are not known. CDR3s include the opening cysteine and the closing phenylalanine or tryptophan. Each record gives: D gene, J gene, V gene, clone size, CDR3 protein, CDR3 DNA. A D gene is named only where the DNA matches it firmly. Some rows have no size entry. The others give once, few or many, or a class for an expanded clone.

.,TRBJ2-5,TRBV7-9,few,CASSSLGGRGTQYF,TGTGCCAGCAGCTCCCTTGGGGGACGGGGGACCCAGTACTTC
.,TRBJ2-1,TRBV5-1,.,CASSLDGREQFF,TGCGCCAGCAGCTTGGACGGACGAGAGCAGTTCTTC
.,TRBJ2-3,TRBV4-1,few,CASSPRDGITDTQYF,TGCGCCAGCAGCCCCCGGGACGGAATCACAGATACGCAGTATTTT
TRBD1,TRBJ1-6,TRBV6-5,.,CASSNDQDRGDSPLHF,TGTGCCAGCAGTAACGACCAGGACAGGGGTGATTCACCCCTCCACTTT
.,TRBJ1-1,TRBV11-2,.,CASSSGRVFGPEAFF,TGTGCCAGCAGCTCCGGCAGGGTTTTCGGACCTGAAGCTTTCTTT
.,TRBJ1-6,TRBV7-2,.,CASSPTRQDNSPLHF,TGTGCCAGCAGCCCGACGCGGCAGGATAATTCACCCCTCCACTTT
TRBD1,TRBJ2-1,TRBV4-1,.,CASSPSRDRGYEQFF,TGCGCCAGCAGCCCCTCAAGGGACAGGGGTTATGAGCAGTTCTTC
TRBD2,TRBJ2-3,TRBV20-1,.,CSTPLSGGRGDTQYF,TGCAGCACCCCGCTTAGCGGGGGCCGTGGAGATACGCAGTATTTT
.,TRBJ1-2,TRBV6-5,many,CASSYSIILAAYGYTF,TGTGCCAGCAGTTACTCGATTATTCTGGCAGCCTATGGCTACACCTTC
.,TRBJ2-5,TRBV18,.,CASSPQAGQETQYF,TGTGCCAGCTCACCACAGGCTGGGCAAGAGACCCAGTACTTC
.,TRBJ1-1,TRBV12-3/TRBV12-4,few,CASSPSTGMNTEAFF,TGTGCCAGCAGCCCCTCTACAGGGATGAACACTGAAGCTTTCTTT
TRBD1,TRBJ2-3,TRBV9,.,CASSAGQGNTDTQYF,TGTGCCAGCAGCGCGGGACAGGGGAACACAGATACGCAGTATTTT
.,TRBJ1-2,TRBV7-9,few,CASSLASGTQANYGYTF,TGTGCCAGCAGCTTAGCCTCCGGGACGCAGGCTAACTATGGCTACACCTTC
.,TRBJ2-5,TRBV6-2/TRBV6-3,few,CASRPHRHSQETQYF,TGTGCCAGCAGGCCCCACCGACATTCGCAAGAGACCCAGTACTTC
.,TRBJ2-2,TRBV4-2,many,CASSQDRPGELFF,TGTGCCAGCAGCCAAGACAGGCCCGGGGAGCTGTTTTTT
.,TRBJ2-5,TRBV20-1,few,CSASAGQETQYF,TGCAGTGCTAGTGCGGGGCAAGAGACCCAGTACTTC
.,TRBJ2-3,TRBV28,.,CASSTGHPSRTDTQYF,TGTGCCAGCAGTACGGGACATCCCAGTCGCACAGATACGCAGTATTTT
.,TRBJ2-2,TRBV6-1,many,CASSEPNTGELFF,TGTGCCAGCAGTGAACCAAACACCGGGGAGCTGTTTTTT
.,TRBJ1-2,TRBV11-1,.,CASSSQANYGYTF,TGTGCCAGCAGCTCACAGGCTAACTATGGCTACACCTTC
.,TRBJ2-3,TRBV15,few,CATSRASTRAVFSQYF,TGTGCCACCAGCAGAGCGTCGACCCGAGCGGTTTTTAGCCAGTATTTT
TRBD2,TRBJ2-1,TRBV5-1,few,CASRGPRGGAYNEQFF,TGCGCCAGCAGGGGACCACGCGGGGGGGCCTACAATGAGCAGTTCTTC
.,TRBJ1-2,TRBV24-1,few,CATSSRISYGYTF,TGTGCCACCTCCAGCCGGATTTCTTATGGCTACACCTTC
.,TRBJ2-7,TRBV7-2,.,CASSWTGASYEQYF,TGTGCCAGCAGCTGGACGGGAGCCTCCTACGAGCAGTACTTC
TRBD2,TRBJ2-5,TRBV12-3/TRBV12-4,many,CASSLMSGGQETQYF,TGTGCCAGCAGTTTGATGAGCGGGGGCCAAGAGACCCAGTACTTC
.,TRBJ2-7,TRBV7-2,many,CASSDGYYEQYF,TGTGCCAGCAGCGATGGTTACTACGAGCAGTACTTC
TRBD1,TRBJ1-1,TRBV7-9,many,CASSPIGQGMVQGGYTEAFF,TGTGCCAGCAGCCCAATAGGACAGGGAATGGTCCAGGGGGGCTACACTGAAGCTTTCTTT